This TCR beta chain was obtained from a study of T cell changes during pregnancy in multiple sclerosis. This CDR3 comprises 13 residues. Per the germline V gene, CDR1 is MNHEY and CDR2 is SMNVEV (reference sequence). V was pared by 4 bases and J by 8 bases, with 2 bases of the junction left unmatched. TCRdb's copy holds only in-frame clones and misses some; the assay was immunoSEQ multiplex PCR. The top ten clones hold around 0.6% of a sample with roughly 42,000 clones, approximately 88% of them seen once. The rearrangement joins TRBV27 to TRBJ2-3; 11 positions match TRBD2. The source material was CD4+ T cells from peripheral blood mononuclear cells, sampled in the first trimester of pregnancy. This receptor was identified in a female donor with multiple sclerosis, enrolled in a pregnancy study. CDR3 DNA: TGTGCCAGCAGTTCGCTAGCGGGGGGTACGCAGTATTTT. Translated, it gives CASSSLAGGTQYF.